These 26 T cell receptor beta chains were sequenced from one sample in a study of metastatic and nonmetastatic thyroid tumors. None of the patients had undergone any treatment ahead of thyroid surgery. TCRdb re-called clones from the PCR reads using MiXCR. The sample consists of about 39,000 clones, about 19% of them appearing once. The material sequenced was tumor tissue. Receptors originate from a female donor with papillary thyroid cancer or a benign thyroid nodule (not recorded which). Some clones in this sample may be carry-over from other donors' samples.

This clone ranks as medium-sized. The DNA of the CDR3 is TGTGCCAGCAGTCGACTTGGACAGGCCACCTCTGGAAACACCATATATTTT. Translation: CASSRLGQATSGNTIYF. The V call is TRBV28, the J call TRBJ1-3; 7 nucleotides agree with TRBD1. With V trimmed by 5 bases and J by 0 bases, 10 bases remained unmatched. The CDR3 totals 17 residues. Germline lookup yields CDR1 MDHEN and CDR2 SYDVKM.

The chain is built from TRBV2 and TRBJ2-1; 11 positions agree with TRBD2. This CDR3 has 16 amino acids. Trimming removed 3 bases from V and 8 bases from J; junction bases left unmatched: 9. The germline V gene has CDR1 SNHLY and CDR2 FYNNEI. CDR3 in amino acids: CASSDSSSGRSDEQFF. The CDR3 region has the DNA TGTGCCAGCAGTGATTCTTCTAGCGGGAGGAGCGATGAGCAGTTCTTC.

For this clone: A much larger clone lies a single base off, so this may be a read error. V is TRBV5-1 and J is TRBJ2-5, with no clear D. The CDR3 extends over 11 amino acids. The germline gives CDR1 SGHRS, CDR2 YFSETQ. The CDR3: CASSVQETQCF. The CDR3 DNA follows: TGCGCCAGCAGCGTCCAAGAGACCCAGTGCTTC.

This clone was counted ten times or more. In DNA form, the CDR3 reads TGTGCCAGCAGTGGCCCAGGGTCGAACACCTACGAGCAGTACTTC. As protein: CASSGPGSNTYEQYF. The rearrangement joins TRBV6-1 to TRBJ2-7; D is perhaps TRBD1 (5 bases). Trimming removed 4 bases from V and 2 bases from J, with 15 bases in between. CDR3 length equals 15 residues. Germline assignment: CDR1 MNHNS and CDR2 SASEGT.

To note about this clone: With a much larger clone just one base away, this may be a read error. The chain employs TRBV6-5 and TRBJ2-3, with D tentatively TRBD2 (6 bases). The V gene's germline CDR1 is MNHEY and CDR2 SVGAGI. This CDR3 is built from 14 residues. Trimming removed 4 bases from V and 3 bases from J, with 11 bases in between. The CDR3, as DNA: TGTGCCAGCAGTTTCCGGGAGTTAACAGATACGCAGTATTTT. Amino acid sequence: CASSFRELTDTQYF.

This clone was recorded at least ten times. Here the CDR3 reads CASSYYRLVGDEQFF. The CDR3 DNA reads as TGTGCCAGCAGTTACTACCGACTAGTAGGGGATGAGCAGTTCTTC. The genes are TRBV6-2 or TRBV6-3 and TRBJ2-1, with a possible D match to TRBD2 (6 bases). The CDR3 is 15 amino acids. CDR1 is MNHEY, CDR2 SVGEGT, per germline. Deletions cut 1 base from V and 8 bases from J, with 15 bases between.

The table lists this clone with many counts. The J gene is TRBJ1-1, the V gene TRBV12-5, with a possible D match to TRBD1 (6 bases). This CDR3 contains 13 residues. The ends were cut back, 0 bases at V and 7 bases at J, with 9 bases in the middle. The V gene's germline CDR1 is LGHNT and CDR2 FRNRAP. CDR3 in amino acids: CASGLVQGNEAFF. The CDR3 DNA follows: TGTGCTAGTGGTTTGGTACAGGGTAATGAAGCTTTCTTT.

This CDR3 is CSAPRSDTQYF. CDR3 coding DNA: TGCAGTGCTCCGAGGTCAGATACGCAGTATTTT. The chain has TRBV20-1 and TRBJ2-3, with unresolved D. Trimming left V 5 bases short and J 4 bases short, with 7 bases between. The length of the CDR3 is 11 residues. Germline CDR1 and CDR2: DFQATT and SNEGSKA (reference sequence).

At least ten counts were recorded for this clone. The genes are TRBV6-2 or TRBV6-3 and TRBJ2-3; 9 bases are a match to TRBD2. With V trimmed by 6 bases and J by 8 bases, 6 bases remained unmatched. Per germline, CDR1 MNHEY and CDR2 SVGEGT. There are 13 residues in the CDR3. The CDR3: CASRTISGGTQYF. DNA for the CDR3: TGTGCCAGCAGAACGATTAGCGGGGGTACGCAGTATTTT.

The sample holds many counts of this clone. The chain carries TRBV9 and TRBJ2-5; D ambiguous. The germline CDR1 and CDR2 sequences are SGDLS and YYNGEE. The CDR3 consists of 15 residues. Trimming stripped 0 bases from V and 2 bases from J, with 11 bases between. CDR3 sequence: CASSVGRLPQETQYF. The CDR3, as DNA: TGTGCCAGCAGCGTAGGGCGCCTACCGCAAGAGACCCAGTACTTC.

This clone was detected many times. The J gene is TRBJ1-2, the V gene TRBV29-1; D unresolved. Trimming shortened V by 3 bases and J by 7 bases, and 9 bases separated the two germline ends. CDR1 SQVTM and CDR2 ANQGSEA come from the germline V gene. CDR3 size: 11 residues. In DNA form, the CDR3 reads TGCAGCGTTGATGTCTCTGCTGGCTACACCTTC. This encodes CSVDVSAGYTF.

This clone was counted at least ten times. J is TRBJ1-5 and V is TRBV10-2, with 7 bases identical to TRBD1. The CDR3 has 13 residues. CDR1 WSHSY and CDR2 SAAADI come from the germline V gene. J was trimmed by 3 bases and V by 8 bases; bases with no gene match: 4. In nucleotides, the CDR3 is TGCGCCAGCGCAGGGGGTACCAATCAGCCCCAGCATTTT. It yields the protein CASAGGTNQPQHF.

This clone was found a few times. The chain employs TRBV6-4 and TRBJ2-1; TRBD2 is a possible D gene (5 bases). The germline V gene has CDR1 MRHNA and CDR2 SNTAGT. The V gene lost 11 bases and the J gene lost 5 bases, with 16 bases spanning the gap. The CDR3 has 13 residues. The CDR3 coding sequence is TGTGCCGCTGGTACTAGTGCTCACAATGAGCAGTTCTTC. It encodes CAAGTSAHNEQFF.

In its sample, this clone was seen many times. The J gene is TRBJ1-1, the V gene TRBV12-3 or TRBV12-4; D uncertain. With 3 bases removed from V and 0 bases from J, the gap between germline ends came to 5 bases. The CDR3 consists of 13 residues. The CDR3 nucleotides read TGTGCCAGCAGTTTTCGGCTGAACACTGAAGCTTTCTTT. As protein: CASSFRLNTEAFF.

Regarding this clone: Being one base from a much bigger clone, this may be a read error. The chain employs TRBV7-6 and TRBJ2-3; a weak D match, TRBD2 (5 bases). Germline V gives CDR1 SGHVS, CDR2 FNYEAQ. This CDR3 has 15 residues. V lost 1 base, J lost 3 bases, and 11 bases lay in between. The CDR3 region is CASSLGARGTDTQYF. CDR3 nucleotides: TGTGCCAGCAGCTTAGGGGCTAGAGGGACAGATACGCAGTATTTT.

This clone was observed many times. V is TRBV19 and J is TRBJ1-1; TRBD1 agrees at 9 bases. CDR3 size: 13 residues. Germline-derived CDR1 and CDR2 are LNHDA and SQIVND (reference sequence). The V segment lost 6 bases and the J segment 5 bases; nucleotides outside the gene matches: 4. DNA of the CDR3: TGTGCCAGTAGGCGGACAGGGGATACTGAAGCTTTCTTT. Protein: CASRRTGDTEAFF.

In its sample, this clone was seen many times. This chain links TRBV20-1 with TRBJ1-4, with D possibly TRBD1 on 5 matching bases. Per germline, CDR1 DFQATT and CDR2 SNEGSKA (reference sequence). Between the trimmed V and J ends, which lost 2 bases and 0 bases, there was a span of 10 bases. This CDR3 is 15 amino acids long. This CDR3 is CSARRDGATNEKLFF. For the CDR3, the DNA is TGCAGTGCTAGAAGGGACGGTGCAACTAATGAAAAACTGTTTTTT.

The chain employs TRBV3-1 and TRBJ2-7; D remains ambiguous. V lost 6 bases and J 0 bases, leaving 15 bases between the germline ends. The germline V gene has CDR1 LGHDT and CDR2 YNNKEL (reference sequence). This CDR3 has 15 residues. CDR3 protein: CASRLSVGSSYEQYF. The CDR3 coding sequence is TGTGCCAGCAGGCTCTCGGTTGGTAGCTCCTACGAGCAGTACTTC.

This clone showed up many times. The chain employs TRBV20-1 and TRBJ1-5, with 10 bases that match TRBD1. Germline CDR1 and CDR2: DFQATT and SNEGSKA (reference sequence). CDR3 size: 14 residues. J was trimmed by 4 bases and V by 5 bases; bases with no gene match: 5. CDR3 in amino acids: CSAPGTGDNQPQHF. As DNA, the CDR3 is TGCAGTGCTCCTGGGACAGGGGATAATCAGCCCCAGCATTTT.

There are many counts of this clone. This chain uses TRBV20-1 with TRBJ2-1; D not certain. CDR1 DFQATT and CDR2 SNEGSKA come from the germline V gene (reference sequence). Trimming cost V 5 bases and J 2 bases, with 4 bases left between them. The CDR3 has 11 residues. CDR3 DNA sequence: TGCAGTGCTCCGACCTACAATGAGCAGTTCTTC. It translates to CSAPTYNEQFF.

This clone showed up many times. The rearrangement links TRBV11-2 to TRBJ2-7; 7 bases agree with TRBD1. The CDR3 totals 18 residues. V trimming: 2 bases; J trimming: 0 bases; junction bases outside the gene matches: 13. The germline gives CDR1 SGHAT, CDR2 FQNNGV. The CDR3 loop is CASSLYLRDSVFSYEQYF. As DNA, the CDR3 is TGTGCCAGCAGCTTATATTTACGGGACAGCGTTTTCTCCTACGAGCAGTACTTC.

This chain links TRBV19 with TRBJ1-1, with no clear D. Trimming pared 7 bases from V and 1 base from J, leaving 16 bases between. The CDR3 length is 15 residues. Germline values: CDR1 LNHDA, CDR2 SQIVND (reference sequence). In nucleotides, the CDR3 is TGTGCCAGTATACAACAGTGGGCTGGGAACACTGAAGCTTTCTTT. Its protein is CASIQQWAGNTEAFF.

In this sample, this clone turned up many times. This chain uses TRBV10-2 with TRBJ2-5; TRBD2 aligns across 11 bases. V was clipped by 1 base and J by 1 base; unmatched bases: 5. The germline CDR1 and CDR2 sequences are WSHSY and SAAADI. The CDR3 totals 17 residues. In DNA form, the CDR3 reads TGCGCCAGCAGTGAGTTCTCTAGCGGGAGGCTCCAAGAGACCCAGTACTTC. The encoded protein is CASSEFSSGRLQETQYF.

This clone turned up a few times. V usage is TRBV19 and J usage is TRBJ1-3; D remains unclear. This CDR3 region has 14 residues. V lost 3 bases and J lost 0, with 6 bases in between. Germline values: CDR1 LNHDA, CDR2 SQIVND (reference sequence). CDR3 in amino acids: CASSIQLSGNTIYF. DNA for the CDR3: TGTGCCAGTAGTATCCAACTCTCTGGAAACACCATATATTTT. Combining the CDR3 with reference TRBV19 and TRBJ1-3 gives the whole variable domain DGGITQSPKYLFRKEGQNVTLSCEQNLNHDAMYWYRQDPGQGLRLIYYSQIVNDFQKGDIAEGYSVSREKKESFPLTVTSAQKNPTAFYLCASSIQLSGNTIYFGEGSWLTVV.

Worth noting for this clone: A much larger clone differs from this one at a single base, so this may be a read error. The V and J genes are TRBV4-2 and TRBJ2-3; TRBD1 agrees at 9 bases. With 5 bases clipped from V and 7 bases from J, the junction kept 13 bases outside the gene matches. This CDR3 has 16 residues. Per the germline V gene, CDR1 is LGHNA and CDR2 is YNFKEQ. The CDR3 region has the DNA TGTGCCAGCAGCGGACGATTTGGACAGGGGTACTATACGCAGTATTTT. Its translation: CASSGRFGQGYYTQYF.

The chain combines TRBV5-1 with TRBJ2-7; 8 bases line up with TRBD2. CDR1 and CDR2 from the germline V gene are SGHRS and YFSETQ. V trimming: 6 bases; J trimming: 2 bases; junction bases outside the gene matches: 13. CDR3 length equals 16 residues. CDR3 residues: CASIPGPGRGAYEQYF. CDR3 coding DNA: TGCGCCAGCATCCCAGGTCCCGGGAGGGGTGCCTACGAGCAGTACTTC.